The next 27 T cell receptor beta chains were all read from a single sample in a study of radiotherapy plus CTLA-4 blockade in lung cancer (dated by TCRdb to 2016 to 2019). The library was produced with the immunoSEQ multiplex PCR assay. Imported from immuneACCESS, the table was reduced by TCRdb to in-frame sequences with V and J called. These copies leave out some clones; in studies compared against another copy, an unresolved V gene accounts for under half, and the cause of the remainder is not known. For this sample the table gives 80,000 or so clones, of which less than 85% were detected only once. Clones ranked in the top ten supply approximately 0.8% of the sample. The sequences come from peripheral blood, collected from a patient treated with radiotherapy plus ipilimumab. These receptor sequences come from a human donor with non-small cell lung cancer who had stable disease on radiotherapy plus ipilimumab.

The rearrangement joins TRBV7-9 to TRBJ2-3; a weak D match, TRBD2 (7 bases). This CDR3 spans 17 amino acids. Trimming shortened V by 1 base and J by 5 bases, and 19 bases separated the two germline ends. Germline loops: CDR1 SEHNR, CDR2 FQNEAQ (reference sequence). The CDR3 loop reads CASSLVPARGGQDTQYF. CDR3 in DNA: TGTGCCAGCAGCTTAGTCCCCGCGAGGGGGGGCCAAGATACGCAGTATTTT. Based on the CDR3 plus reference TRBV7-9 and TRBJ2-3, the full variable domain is DTGVSQNPRHKITKRGQNVTFRCDPISEHNRLYWYRQTLGQGPEFLTYFQNEAQLEKSRLLSDRFSAERPKGSFSTLEIQRTEQGDSAMYLCASSLVPARGGQDTQYFGPGTRLTVL.

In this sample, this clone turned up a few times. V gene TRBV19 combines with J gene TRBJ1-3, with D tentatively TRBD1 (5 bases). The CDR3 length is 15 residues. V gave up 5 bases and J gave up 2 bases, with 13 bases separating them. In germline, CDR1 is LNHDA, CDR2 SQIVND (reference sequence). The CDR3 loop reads CASSLGTATGNTIYF. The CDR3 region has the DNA TGTGCCAGTAGTCTCGGGACGGCTACTGGAAACACCATATATTTT.

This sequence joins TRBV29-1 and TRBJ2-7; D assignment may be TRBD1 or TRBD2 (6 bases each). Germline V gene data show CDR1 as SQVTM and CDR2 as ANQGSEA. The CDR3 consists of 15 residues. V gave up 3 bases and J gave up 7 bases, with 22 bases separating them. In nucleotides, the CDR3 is TGCAGCGTTGATGGGCGTGGTCCAAGGGGGGTTGAGCAGTACTTC. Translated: CSVDGRGPRGVEQYF.

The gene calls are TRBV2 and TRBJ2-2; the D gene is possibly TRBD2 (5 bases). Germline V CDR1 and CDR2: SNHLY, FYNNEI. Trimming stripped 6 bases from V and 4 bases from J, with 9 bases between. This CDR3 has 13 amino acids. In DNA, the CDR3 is TGTGCCAGCAGGGCAGGAGGCACCGGGGAGCTGTTTTTT. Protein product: CASRAGGTGELFF.

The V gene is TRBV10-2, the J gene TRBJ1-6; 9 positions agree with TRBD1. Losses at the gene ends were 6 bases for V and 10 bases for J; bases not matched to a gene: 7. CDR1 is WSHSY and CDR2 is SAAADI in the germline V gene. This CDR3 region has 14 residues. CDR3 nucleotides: TGCGCCAGCAGCCAGGACAGGGGTAAATCACCCCTCCACTTT. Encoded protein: CASSQDRGKSPLHF.

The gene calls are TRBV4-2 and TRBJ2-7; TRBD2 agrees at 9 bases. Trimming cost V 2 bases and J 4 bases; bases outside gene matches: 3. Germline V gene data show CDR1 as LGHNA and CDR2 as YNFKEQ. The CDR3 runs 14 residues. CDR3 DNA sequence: TGTGCCAGCAGCCAAAGCGGGGGGTGGTACGAGCAGTACTTC. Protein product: CASSQSGGWYEQYF.

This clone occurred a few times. The CDR3 reads CASSETSGWSDTQYF. CDR3 bases: TGCGCCAGCAGCGAGACTAGCGGCTGGTCAGATACGCAGTATTTT. The chain joins TRBV5-1 to TRBJ2-3, with 9 positions matching TRBD2. J lost 4 bases, V lost 4 bases, and 7 bases had no gene match. Germline V gives CDR1 SGHRS, CDR2 YFSETQ. The CDR3 is 15 amino acids.

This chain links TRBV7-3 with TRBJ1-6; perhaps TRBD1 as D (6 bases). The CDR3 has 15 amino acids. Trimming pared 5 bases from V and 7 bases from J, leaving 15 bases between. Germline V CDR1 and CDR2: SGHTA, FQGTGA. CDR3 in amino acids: CASSPSGQLNSPLHF. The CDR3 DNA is TGTGCCAGCAGCCCATCCGGACAGTTGAATTCACCCCTCCACTTT.

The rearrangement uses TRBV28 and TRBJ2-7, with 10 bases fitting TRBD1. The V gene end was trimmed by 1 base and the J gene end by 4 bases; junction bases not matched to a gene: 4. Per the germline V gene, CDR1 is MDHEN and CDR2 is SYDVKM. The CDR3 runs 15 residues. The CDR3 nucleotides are TGTGCCAGCAGTTTATCCGGACAGGGGGTATACGAGCAGTACTTC. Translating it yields CASSLSGQGVYEQYF. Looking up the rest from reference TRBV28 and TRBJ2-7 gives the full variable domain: DVKVTQSSRYLVKRTGEKVFLECVQDMDHENMFWYRQDPGLGLRLIYFSYDVKMKEKGDIPEGYSVSREKKERFSLILESASTNQTSMYLCASSLSGQGVYEQYFGPGTRLTVT.

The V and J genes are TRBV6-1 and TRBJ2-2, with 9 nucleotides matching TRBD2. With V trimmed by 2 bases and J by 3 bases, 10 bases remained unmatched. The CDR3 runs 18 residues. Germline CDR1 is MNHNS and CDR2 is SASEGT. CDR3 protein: CASSERTGGGADTGELFF. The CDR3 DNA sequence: TGTGCCAGCAGTGAAAGGACCGGCGGGGGGGCGGACACCGGGGAGCTGTTTTTT.

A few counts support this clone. As DNA, the CDR3 is TGTGCCAGCAGCCAAGATATGGGGGCGCGGAGGAACACTGAAGCTTTCTTT. This encodes CASSQDMGARRNTEAFF. This chain joins TRBV4-2 and TRBJ1-1, with D possibly being TRBD1 (6 bases). The germline V gene has CDR1 LGHNA and CDR2 YNFKEQ. Trimming shortened V by 0 bases and J by 1 base, and 15 bases separated the two germline ends. CDR3 length equals 17 residues.

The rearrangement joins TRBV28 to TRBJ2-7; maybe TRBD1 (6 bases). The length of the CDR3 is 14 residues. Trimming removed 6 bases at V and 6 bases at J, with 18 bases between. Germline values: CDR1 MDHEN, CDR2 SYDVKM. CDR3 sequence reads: CASSLYRVRSEQYF. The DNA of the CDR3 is TGTGCCAGCAGCCTATACAGGGTAAGGAGCGAGCAGTACTTC.

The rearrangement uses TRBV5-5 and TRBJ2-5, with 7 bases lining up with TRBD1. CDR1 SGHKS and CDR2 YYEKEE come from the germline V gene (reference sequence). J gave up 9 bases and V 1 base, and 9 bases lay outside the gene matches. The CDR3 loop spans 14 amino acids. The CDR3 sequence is CASSLKGGPLPQYF. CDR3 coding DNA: TGTGCCAGCAGCTTGAAAGGGGGCCCCCTACCCCAGTACTTC.

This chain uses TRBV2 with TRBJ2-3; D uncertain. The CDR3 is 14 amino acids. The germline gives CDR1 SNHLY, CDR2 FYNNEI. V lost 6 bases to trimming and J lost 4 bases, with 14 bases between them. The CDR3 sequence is CASRTQVTADTQYF. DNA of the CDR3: TGTGCCAGCAGGACCCAGGTTACCGCAGATACGCAGTATTTT.

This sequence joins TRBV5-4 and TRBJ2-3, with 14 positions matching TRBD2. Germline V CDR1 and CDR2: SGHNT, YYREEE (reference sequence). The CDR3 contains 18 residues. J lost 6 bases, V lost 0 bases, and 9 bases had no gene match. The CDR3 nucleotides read TGTGCCAGCAGCTTGGGGCCCGGGACTAGCGGGGGTCCGGATACGCAGTATTTT. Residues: CASSLGPGTSGGPDTQYF.

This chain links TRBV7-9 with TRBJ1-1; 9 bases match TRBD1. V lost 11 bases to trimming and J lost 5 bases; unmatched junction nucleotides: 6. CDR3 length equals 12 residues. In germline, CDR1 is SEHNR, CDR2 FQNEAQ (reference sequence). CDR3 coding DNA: TGTGCCGGCTACAGGGGGCGTACTGAAGCTTTCTTT. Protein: CAGYRGRTEAFF.

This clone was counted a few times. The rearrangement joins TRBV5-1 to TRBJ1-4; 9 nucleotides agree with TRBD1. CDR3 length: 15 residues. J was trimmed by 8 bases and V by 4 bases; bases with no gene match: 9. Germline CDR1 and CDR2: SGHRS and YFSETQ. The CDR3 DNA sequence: TGCGCCAGCAGCAAAGACCCCGGGACAGGGGAAAAACTGTTTTTT. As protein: CASSKDPGTGEKLFF.

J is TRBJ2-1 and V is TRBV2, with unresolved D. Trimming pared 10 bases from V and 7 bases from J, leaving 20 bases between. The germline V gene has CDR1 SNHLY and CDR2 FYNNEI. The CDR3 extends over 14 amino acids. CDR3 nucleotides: TGTGCCACCTCAGCACTACTTCCTCATAATGAGCAGTTCTTC. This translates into CATSALLPHNEQFF.

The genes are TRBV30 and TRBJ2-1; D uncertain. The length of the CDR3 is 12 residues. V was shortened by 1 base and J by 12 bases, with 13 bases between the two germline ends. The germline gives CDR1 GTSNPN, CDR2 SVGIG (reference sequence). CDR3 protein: CAWSEKGIPQFF. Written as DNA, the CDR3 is TGTGCCTGGAGTGAGAAAGGTATCCCGCAGTTCTTC.

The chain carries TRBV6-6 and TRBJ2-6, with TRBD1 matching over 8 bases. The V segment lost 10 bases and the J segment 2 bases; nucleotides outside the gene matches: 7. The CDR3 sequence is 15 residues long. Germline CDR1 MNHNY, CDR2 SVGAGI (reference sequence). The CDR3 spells CANGQGLAGANVLTF. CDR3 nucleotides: TGTGCCAACGGACAGGGATTAGCTGGGGCCAACGTCCTGACTTTC.

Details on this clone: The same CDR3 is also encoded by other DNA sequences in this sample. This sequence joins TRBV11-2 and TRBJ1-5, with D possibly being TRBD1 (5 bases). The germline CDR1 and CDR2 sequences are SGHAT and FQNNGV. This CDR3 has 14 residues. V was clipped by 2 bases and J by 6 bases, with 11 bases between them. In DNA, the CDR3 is TGTGCCAGCAGCTTAATAGGGGTGGGTCAGCCCCAGCATTTT. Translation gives CASSLIGVGQPQHF.

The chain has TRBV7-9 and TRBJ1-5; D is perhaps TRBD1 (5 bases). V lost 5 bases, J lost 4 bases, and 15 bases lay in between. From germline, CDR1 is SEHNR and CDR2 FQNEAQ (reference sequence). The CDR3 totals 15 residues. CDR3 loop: CASSPGAGINQPQHF. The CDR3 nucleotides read TGTGCCAGCAGCCCTGGGGCAGGGATTAATCAGCCCCAGCATTTT.

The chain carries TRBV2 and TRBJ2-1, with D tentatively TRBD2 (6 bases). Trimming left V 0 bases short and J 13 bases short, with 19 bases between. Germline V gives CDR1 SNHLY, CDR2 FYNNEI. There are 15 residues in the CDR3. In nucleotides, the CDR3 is TGTGCCAGCAGTGAAGCCTTGGGCCAGGCGGGAAGTCAGTTCTTC. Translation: CASSEALGQAGSQFF.

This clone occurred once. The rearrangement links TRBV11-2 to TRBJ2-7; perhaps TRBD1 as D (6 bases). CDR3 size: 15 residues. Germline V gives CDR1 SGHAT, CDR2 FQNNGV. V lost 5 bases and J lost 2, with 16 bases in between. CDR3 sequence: CASSLQGVGTYEQYF. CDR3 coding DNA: TGTGCCAGCAGCCTACAGGGAGTCGGTACCTACGAGCAGTACTTC.

The CDR3 region is CASSPSGGVSYNEQFF. The DNA of the CDR3 is TGTGCCAGCAGCCCTAGCGGGGGGGTCTCCTACAATGAGCAGTTCTTC. The chain carries TRBV7-3 and TRBJ2-1, with TRBD2 matching over 12 bases. Germline trimming cut 5 bases from V and 0 bases from J; bases unmatched to any gene: 2. The germline gives CDR1 SGHTA, CDR2 FQGTGA. The CDR3 covers 16 residues. Supplemented by reference TRBV7-3 and TRBJ2-1, the full variable domain reads GAGVSQTPSNKVTEKGKYVELRCDPISGHTALYWYRQSLGQGPEFLIYFQGTGAADDSGLPNDRFFAVRPEGSVSTLKIQRTERGDSAVYLCASSPSGGVSYNEQFFGPGTRLTVL.

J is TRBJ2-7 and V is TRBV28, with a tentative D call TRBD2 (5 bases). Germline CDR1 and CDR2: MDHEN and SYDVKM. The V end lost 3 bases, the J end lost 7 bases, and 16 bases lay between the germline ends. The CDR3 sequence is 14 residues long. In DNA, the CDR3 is TGTGCCAGCAGTTTGGCTCACGGGCGGAGGGAGCAGTACTTC. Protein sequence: CASSLAHGRREQYF.

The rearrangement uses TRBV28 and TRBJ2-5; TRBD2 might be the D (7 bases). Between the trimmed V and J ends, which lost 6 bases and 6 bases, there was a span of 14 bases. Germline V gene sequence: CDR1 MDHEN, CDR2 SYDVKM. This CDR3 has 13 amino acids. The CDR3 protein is CASRLRGLKTQYF. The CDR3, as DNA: TGTGCCAGCAGGCTGCGGGGGCTGAAGACCCAGTACTTC. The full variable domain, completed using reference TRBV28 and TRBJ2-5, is DVKVTQSSRYLVKRTGEKVFLECVQDMDHENMFWYRQDPGLGLRLIYFSYDVKMKEKGDIPEGYSVSREKKERFSLILESASTNQTSMYLCASRLRGLKTQYFGPGTRLLVL.